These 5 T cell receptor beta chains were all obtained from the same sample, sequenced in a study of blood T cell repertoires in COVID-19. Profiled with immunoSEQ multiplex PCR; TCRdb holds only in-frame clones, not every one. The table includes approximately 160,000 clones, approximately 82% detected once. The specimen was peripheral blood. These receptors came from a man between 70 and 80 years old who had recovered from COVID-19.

The CDR3 sequence: CASSFSWGDGTDTQYF. The CDR3 nucleotides read TGTGCCAGCAGTTTCTCCTGGGGGGACGGCACAGATACGCAGTATTTT. The V and J genes are TRBV6-2 or TRBV6-3 and TRBJ2-3; D possibly corresponds to TRBD2 (6 bases). V gave up 4 bases and J gave up 1 base, with 15 bases separating them. The CDR3 spans 16 residues. Germline loops: CDR1 MNHEY, CDR2 SVGEGT.

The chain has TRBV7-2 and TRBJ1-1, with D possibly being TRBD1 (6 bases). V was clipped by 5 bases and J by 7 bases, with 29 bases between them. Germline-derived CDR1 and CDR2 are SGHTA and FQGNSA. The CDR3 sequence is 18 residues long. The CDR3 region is CASSPQPPGTTIILEAFF. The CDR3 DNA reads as TGTGCCAGCAGCCCTCAACCTCCCGGGACAACGATAATCCTTGAAGCTTTCTTT.

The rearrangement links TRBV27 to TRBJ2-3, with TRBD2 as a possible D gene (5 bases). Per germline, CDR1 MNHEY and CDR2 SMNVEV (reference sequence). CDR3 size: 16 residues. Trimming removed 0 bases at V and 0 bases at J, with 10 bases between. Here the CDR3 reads CASSLSGRTSTDTQYF. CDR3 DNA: TGTGCCAGCAGTTTATCGGGTAGGACTAGCACAGATACGCAGTATTTT.

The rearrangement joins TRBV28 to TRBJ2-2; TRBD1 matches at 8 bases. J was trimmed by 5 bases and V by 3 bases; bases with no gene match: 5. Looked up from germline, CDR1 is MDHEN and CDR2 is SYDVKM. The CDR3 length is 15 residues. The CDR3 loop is CASSFRGLGTGELFF. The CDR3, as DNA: TGTGCCAGCAGTTTCAGGGGGCTCGGTACCGGGGAGCTGTTTTTT.

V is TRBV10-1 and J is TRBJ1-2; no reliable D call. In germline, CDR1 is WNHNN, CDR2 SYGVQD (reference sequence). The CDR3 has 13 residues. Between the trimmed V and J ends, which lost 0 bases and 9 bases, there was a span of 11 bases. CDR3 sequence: CASSESTGGSYTF. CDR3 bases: TGCGCCAGCAGTGAGTCGACCGGAGGGAGCTACACCTTC.